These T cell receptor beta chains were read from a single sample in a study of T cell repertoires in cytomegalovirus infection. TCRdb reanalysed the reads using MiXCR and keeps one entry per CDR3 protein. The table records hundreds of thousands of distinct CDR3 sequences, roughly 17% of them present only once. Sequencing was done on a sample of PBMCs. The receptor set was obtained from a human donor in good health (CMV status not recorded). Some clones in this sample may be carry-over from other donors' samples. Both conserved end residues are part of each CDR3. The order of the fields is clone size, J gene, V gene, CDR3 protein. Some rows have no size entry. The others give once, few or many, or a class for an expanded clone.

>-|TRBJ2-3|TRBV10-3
CAISESTRGTTDTQYF
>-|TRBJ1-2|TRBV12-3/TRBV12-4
CASSFVGQQLANYGYTF
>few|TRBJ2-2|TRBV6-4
CASSDSSLAGENTGELFF
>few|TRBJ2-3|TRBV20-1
CSAAEYPLGTDTQYF
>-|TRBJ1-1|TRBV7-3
CAGSSGQGAFVPMNTEAFF
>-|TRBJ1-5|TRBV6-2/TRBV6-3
CASSALSSNQPQHF
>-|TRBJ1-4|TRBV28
CASTAWGGPNEKLFF
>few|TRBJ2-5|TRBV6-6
CASSYGTGMETQYF
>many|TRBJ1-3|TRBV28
CASSPNHPTGNTIYF
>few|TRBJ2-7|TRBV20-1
CSARDRFPYEQYF
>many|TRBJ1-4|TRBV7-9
CASSTFGQGSATNEKLFF
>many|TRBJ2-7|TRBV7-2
CASSAQYEQYF
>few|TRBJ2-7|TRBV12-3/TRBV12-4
CASREQGASYEQYF
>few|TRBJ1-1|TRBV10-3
CAISESSGADTEAFF
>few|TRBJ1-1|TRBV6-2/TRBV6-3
CASSTSDPNEAFF
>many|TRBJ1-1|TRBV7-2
CASSLASENTEAFF
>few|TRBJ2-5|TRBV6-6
CASSYSFRDTETQYF
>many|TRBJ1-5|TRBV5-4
CASSSGQGFDQPQHF
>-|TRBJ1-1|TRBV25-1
CASSESGVSTEAFF
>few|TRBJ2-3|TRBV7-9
CASSPRTSGGITDTQYF
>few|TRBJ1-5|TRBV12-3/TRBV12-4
CASSRERVGQPQHF
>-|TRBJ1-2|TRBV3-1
CASSPRDRGHYGYTF
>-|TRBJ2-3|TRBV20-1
CSYPLAGLSTDTQYF
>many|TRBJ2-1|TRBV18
CASSPLGQGAYNEQFF
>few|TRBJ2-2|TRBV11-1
CASGTGYTGELFF
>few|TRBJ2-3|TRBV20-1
CSASILAATTDTQYF
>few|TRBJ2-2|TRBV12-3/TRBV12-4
CASSYRTSAITGELFF
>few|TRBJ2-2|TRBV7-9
CASRPIDPGELFF
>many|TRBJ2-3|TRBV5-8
CASSFNRGSTDTQYF
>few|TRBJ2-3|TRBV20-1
CSATRRDGITDTQYF
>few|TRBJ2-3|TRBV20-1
CSVPDRPTDTQYF
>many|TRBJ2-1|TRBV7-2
CASGQAGGHNEQFF
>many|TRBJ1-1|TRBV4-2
CASSQAIGTGDTEAFF
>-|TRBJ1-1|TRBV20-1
CSARDHRGGLTEAFF
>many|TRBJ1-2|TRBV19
CASSAGQGRGYGYTF
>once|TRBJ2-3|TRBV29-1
CSVEDQGNTQYF
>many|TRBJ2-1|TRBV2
CASSEGWAGEQFF
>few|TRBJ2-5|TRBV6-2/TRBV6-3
CASSEGLTQQETQYF
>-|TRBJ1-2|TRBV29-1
CSVRTDSNYGYTF
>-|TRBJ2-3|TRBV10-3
CAISVYRDTDTQYF
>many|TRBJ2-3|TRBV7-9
CASKRSAIGDTQYF
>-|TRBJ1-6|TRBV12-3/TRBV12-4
CASSLVRVWPYNSPLHF
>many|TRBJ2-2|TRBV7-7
CASSRDRGEELFF
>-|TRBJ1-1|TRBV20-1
CSAPSGTGERTEAFF
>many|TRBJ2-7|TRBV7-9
CASSLGPPRGAYEQYF
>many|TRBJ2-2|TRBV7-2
CASTLDRAAGELFF
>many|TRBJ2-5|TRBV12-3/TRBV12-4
CASSWGPETQYF
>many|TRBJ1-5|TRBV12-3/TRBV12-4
CASSTLEGHHQHF
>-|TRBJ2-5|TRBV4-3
CASSQDGGKQETQYF
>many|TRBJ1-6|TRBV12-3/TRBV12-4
CASSLEGESSPLHF
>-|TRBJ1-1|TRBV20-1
CSASRGGSEAFF
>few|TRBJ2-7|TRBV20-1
CSARIGQGVSYEQYF
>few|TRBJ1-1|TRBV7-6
CASTTGTGVNTEAFF
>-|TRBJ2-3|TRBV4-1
CASSQDTTPGVITDTQYF
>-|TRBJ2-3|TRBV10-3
CAIRESPDTQYF
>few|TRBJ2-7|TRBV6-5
CASSQGTSGVYEQYF
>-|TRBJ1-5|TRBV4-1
CASSQEYVGEGQPQHF
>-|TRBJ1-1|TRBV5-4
CASSSPTGNTEAFF